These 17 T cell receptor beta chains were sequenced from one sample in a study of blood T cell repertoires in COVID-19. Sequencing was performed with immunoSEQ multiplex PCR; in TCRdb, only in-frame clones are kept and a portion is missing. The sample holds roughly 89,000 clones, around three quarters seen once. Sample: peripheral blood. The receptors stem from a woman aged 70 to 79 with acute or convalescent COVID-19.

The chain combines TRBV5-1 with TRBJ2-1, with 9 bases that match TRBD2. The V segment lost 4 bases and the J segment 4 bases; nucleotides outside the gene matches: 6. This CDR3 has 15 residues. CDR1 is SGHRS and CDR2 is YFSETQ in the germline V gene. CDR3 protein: CASSQASGVYNEQFF. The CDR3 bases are TGCGCCAGCAGCCAAGCTAGCGGGGTATACAATGAGCAGTTCTTC. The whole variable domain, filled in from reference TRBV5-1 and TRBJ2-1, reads KAGVTQTPRYLIKTRGQQVTLSCSPISGHRSVSWYQQTPGQGLQFLFEYFSETQRNKGNFPGRFSGRQFSNSRSEMNVSTLELGDSALYLCASSQASGVYNEQFFGPGTRLTVL.

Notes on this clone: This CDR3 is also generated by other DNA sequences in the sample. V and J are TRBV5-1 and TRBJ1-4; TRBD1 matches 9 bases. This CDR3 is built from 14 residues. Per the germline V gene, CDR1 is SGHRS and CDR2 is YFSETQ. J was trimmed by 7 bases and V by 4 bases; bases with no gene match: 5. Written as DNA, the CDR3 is TGCGCCAGCAGCCTGGACAGGGGAGGTGAAAAACTGTTTTTT. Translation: CASSLDRGGEKLFF.

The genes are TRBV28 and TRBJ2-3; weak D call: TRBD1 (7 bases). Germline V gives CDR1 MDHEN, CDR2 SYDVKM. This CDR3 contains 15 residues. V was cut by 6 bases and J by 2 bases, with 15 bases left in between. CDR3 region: CASSQQGTVTDTQYF. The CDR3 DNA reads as TGTGCCAGCAGCCAACAGGGGACTGTCACAGATACGCAGTATTTT.

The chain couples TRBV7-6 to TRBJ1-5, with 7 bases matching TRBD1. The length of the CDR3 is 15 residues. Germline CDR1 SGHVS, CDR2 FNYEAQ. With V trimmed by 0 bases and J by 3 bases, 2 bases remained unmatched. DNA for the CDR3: TGTGCCAGCAGCTTAGCGACAGGGCCCAATCAGCCCCAGCATTTT. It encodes CASSLATGPNQPQHF.

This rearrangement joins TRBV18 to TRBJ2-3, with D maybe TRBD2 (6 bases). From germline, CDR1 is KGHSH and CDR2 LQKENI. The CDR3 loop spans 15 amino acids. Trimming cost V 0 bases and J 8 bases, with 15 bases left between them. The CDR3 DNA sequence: TGTGCCAGCTCACCACCGGAGGGATCCGTCGGTACGCAGTATTTT. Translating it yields CASSPPEGSVGTQYF.

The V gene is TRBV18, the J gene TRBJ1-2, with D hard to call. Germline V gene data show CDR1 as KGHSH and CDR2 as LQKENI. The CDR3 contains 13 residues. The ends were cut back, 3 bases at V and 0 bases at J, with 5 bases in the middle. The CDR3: CASSPIANYGYTF. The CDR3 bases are TGTGCCAGCTCACCTATAGCTAACTATGGCTACACCTTC. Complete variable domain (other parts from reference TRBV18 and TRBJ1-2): NAGVMQNPRHLVRRRGQEARLRCSPMKGHSHVYWYRQLPEEGLKFMVYLQKENIIDESGMPKERFSAEFPKEGPSILRIQQVVRGDSAAYFCASSPIANYGYTFGSGTRLTVV.

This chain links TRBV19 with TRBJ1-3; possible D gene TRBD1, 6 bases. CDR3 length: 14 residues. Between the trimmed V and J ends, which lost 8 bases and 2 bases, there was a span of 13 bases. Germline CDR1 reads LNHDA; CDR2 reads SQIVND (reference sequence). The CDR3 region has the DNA TGTGCCAGTTCACACAGGGAGCCTGGAAACACCATATATTTT. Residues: CASSHREPGNTIYF.

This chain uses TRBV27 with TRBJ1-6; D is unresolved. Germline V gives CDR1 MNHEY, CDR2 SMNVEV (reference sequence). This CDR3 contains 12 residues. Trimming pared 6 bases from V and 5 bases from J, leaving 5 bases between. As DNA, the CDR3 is TGTGCCAGCAGAAACAATAATTCACCCCTCCACTTT. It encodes CASRNNNSPLHF.

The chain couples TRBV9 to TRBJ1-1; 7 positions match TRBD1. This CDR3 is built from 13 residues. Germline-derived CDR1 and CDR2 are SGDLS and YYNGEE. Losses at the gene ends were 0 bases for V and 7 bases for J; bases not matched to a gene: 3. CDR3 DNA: TGTGCCAGCAGCGTAGTTTGGGACAGTGAAGCTTTCTTT. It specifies CASSVVWDSEAFF. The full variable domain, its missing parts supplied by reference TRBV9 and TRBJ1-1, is DSGVTQTPKHLITATGQRVTLRCSPRSGDLSVYWYQQSLDQGLQFLIQYYNGEERAKGNILERFSAQQFPDLHSELNLSSLELGDSALYFCASSVVWDSEAFFGQGTRLTVV.

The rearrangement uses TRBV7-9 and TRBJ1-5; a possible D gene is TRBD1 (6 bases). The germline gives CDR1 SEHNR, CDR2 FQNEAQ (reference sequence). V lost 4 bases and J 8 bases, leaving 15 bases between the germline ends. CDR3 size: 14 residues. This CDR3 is CASSSTGPMEPQHF. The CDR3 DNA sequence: TGTGCCAGCAGCTCCACAGGGCCCATGGAGCCCCAGCATTTT.

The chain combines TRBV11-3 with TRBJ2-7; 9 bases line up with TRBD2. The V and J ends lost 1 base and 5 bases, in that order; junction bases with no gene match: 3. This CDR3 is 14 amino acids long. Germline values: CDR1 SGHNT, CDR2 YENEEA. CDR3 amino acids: CASSLGGRANEQYF. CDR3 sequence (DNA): TGTGCCAGCAGCTTAGGCGGGAGGGCCAACGAGCAGTACTTC.

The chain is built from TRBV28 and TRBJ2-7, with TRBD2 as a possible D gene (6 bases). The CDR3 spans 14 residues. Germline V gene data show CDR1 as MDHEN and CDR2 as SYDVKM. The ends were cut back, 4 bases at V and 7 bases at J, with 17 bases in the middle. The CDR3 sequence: CASSSTRGGGEQYF. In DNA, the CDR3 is TGTGCCAGCAGTTCGACGCGGGGTGGCGGGGAGCAGTACTTC. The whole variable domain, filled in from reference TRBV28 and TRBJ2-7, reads DVKVTQSSRYLVKRTGEKVFLECVQDMDHENMFWYRQDPGLGLRLIYFSYDVKMKEKGDIPEGYSVSREKKERFSLILESASTNQTSMYLCASSSTRGGGEQYFGPGTRLTVT.

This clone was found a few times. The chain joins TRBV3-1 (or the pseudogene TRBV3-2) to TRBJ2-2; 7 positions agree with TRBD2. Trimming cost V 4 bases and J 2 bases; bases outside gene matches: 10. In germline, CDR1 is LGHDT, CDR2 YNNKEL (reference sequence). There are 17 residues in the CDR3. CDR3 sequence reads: CASSPPGRTENTGELFF. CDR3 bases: TGTGCCAGCAGCCCACCCGGGAGGACGGAAAACACCGGGGAGCTGTTTTTT.

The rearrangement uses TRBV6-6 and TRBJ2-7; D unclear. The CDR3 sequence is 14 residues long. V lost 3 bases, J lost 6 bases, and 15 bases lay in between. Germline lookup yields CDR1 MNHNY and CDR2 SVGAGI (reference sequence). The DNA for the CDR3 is TGTGCCAGCAGTTATAGCTTCGAGTCTGGCGAGCAGTACTTC. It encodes CASSYSFESGEQYF.

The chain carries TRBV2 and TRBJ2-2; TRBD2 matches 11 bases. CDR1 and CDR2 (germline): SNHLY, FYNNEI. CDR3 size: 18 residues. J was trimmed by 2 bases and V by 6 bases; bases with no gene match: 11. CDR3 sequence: CASSEHVGLAANTGELFF. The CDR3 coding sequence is TGTGCCAGCAGCGAACACGTGGGACTAGCGGCTAACACCGGGGAGCTGTTTTTT.

CDR3 residues: CASSSGGPRGEQYF. The DNA of the CDR3 is TGTGCCAGTTCTAGCGGGGGGCCAAGGGGCGAGCAGTACTTC. The chain combines TRBV9 with TRBJ2-7; 11 bases are shared with TRBD2. J was trimmed by 6 bases and V by 8 bases; bases with no gene match: 10. CDR3 length equals 14 residues. Germline V gene data show CDR1 as SGDLS and CDR2 as YYNGEE.

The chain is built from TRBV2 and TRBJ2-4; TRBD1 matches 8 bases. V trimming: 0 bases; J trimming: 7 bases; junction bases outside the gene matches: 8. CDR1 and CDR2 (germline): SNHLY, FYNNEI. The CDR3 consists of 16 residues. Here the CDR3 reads CASSEAPGTGTNIQYF. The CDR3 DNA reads TGTGCCAGCAGTGAAGCCCCCGGGACAGGAACGAACATTCAGTACTTC.